A selection of T cell receptor beta chains follows, all from one sample in a study of CD8 T cells in ankylosing spondylitis. TCRdb re-analysed the 5' RACE reads in MiXCR, keeping a single row per CDR3 protein. Of about 220,000 distinct CDR3 sequences in the sample, 10% to 13% were seen once. What was sequenced was blood, either unsorted or a sorted T cell fraction (not recorded which). These receptors all stem from a male donor with ankylosing spondylitis or in good health (not recorded which). The CDR3 runs from the conserved cysteine through the conserved F or W. The order of the fields is D gene, CDR3 length, V gene, J gene, clone size, CDR3 DNA, CDR3 protein. The D gene is left open where the match is weak. A clone size is listed for some rows: how often the clone was seen (once, few, many), or a class if it is expanded.

D: .; length: 11; V: TRBV27; J: TRBJ1-5; size: many; DNA: TGTGCCAGCGGGGGAGGGGTCCCCCAGCATTTT; CDR3: CASGGGVPQHF
D: .; length: 14; V: TRBV6-1; J: TRBJ1-3; size: .; DNA: TGTGCCAGCAGCGTTGGGGGCTCTGGAAACACCATATATTTT; CDR3: CASSVGGSGNTIYF
D: TRBD2; length: 14; V: TRBV6-1; J: TRBJ2-5; size: many; DNA: TGTGCCAGCAGTCGGACTAGCGGTGAAGAGACCCAGTACTTC; CDR3: CASSRTSGEETQYF
D: .; length: 13; V: TRBV2; J: TRBJ2-5; size: many; DNA: TGTGCCAAGCAAAAGGGGGACCGAGAGACCCAGTACTTC; CDR3: CAKQKGDRETQYF
D: .; length: 13; V: TRBV25-1; J: TRBJ1-1; size: .; DNA: TGTGCCAGCTCGGGGGGAAGGGTCACTGAAGCTTTCTTT; CDR3: CASSGGRVTEAFF
D: .; length: 15; V: TRBV20-1; J: TRBJ2-2; size: few; DNA: TGCAGTGCTAGGGCGGGGAATTTGGACACCGGGGAGCTGTTTTTT; CDR3: CSARAGNLDTGELFF
D: .; length: 12; V: TRBV20-1; J: TRBJ2-3; size: many; DNA: TGCAGTGTCCCGGACGGGGTGGATACGCAGTATTTT; CDR3: CSVPDGVDTQYF
D: .; length: 15; V: TRBV12-3/TRBV12-4; J: TRBJ2-4; size: many; DNA: TGTGCCAGCAGTATCTCCGCGGTAGCCAAAAACATTCAGTACTTC; CDR3: CASSISAVAKNIQYF
D: TRBD1; length: 15; V: TRBV7-9; J: TRBJ2-7; size: few; DNA: TGTGCCAGCAGCTTAGGTACGGGACAGGCCTACGAGCAGTACTTC; CDR3: CASSLGTGQAYEQYF
D: TRBD2; length: 19; V: TRBV27; J: TRBJ2-5; size: .; DNA: TGTGCCAGCAGTTTATCTTGGACTAGCGGGGGCACCCTCCAAGAGACCCAGTACTTC; CDR3: CASSLSWTSGGTLQETQYF
D: .; length: 13; V: TRBV12-3/TRBV12-4; J: TRBJ2-2; size: .; DNA: TGTGCCAGCAGTTTTCAGTCTGCTGGGGAGCTGTTTTTT; CDR3: CASSFQSAGELFF
D: .; length: 14; V: TRBV7-6; J: TRBJ2-1; size: few; DNA: TGTGCCAGCAGCCCAGTAAGGGGCCTCAATGAGCAGTTCTTC; CDR3: CASSPVRGLNEQFF
D: .; length: 14; V: TRBV5-1; J: TRBJ2-4; size: .; DNA: TGCGCCAGCAGCTTTGACGGGACCAAGGACATTCAGTACTTC; CDR3: CASSFDGTKDIQYF
D: .; length: 14; V: TRBV6-1; J: TRBJ1-4; size: .; DNA: TGTGCCAGCAGCCTCACAGCGGGGGAAGAAAAACTGTTTTTT; CDR3: CASSLTAGEEKLFF
D: TRBD2; length: 17; V: TRBV7-6; J: TRBJ2-5; size: .; DNA: TGTGCCAGCAGCTTAGGCCCCTCCGCGGGGGGGCTTGAGACCCAGTACTTC; CDR3: CASSLGPSAGGLETQYF
D: TRBD2; length: 15; V: TRBV12-3/TRBV12-4; J: TRBJ2-7; size: .; DNA: TGTGCCAGCAGTTTAGCCCCGGGGGGGGACGACGAGCAGTACTTC; CDR3: CASSLAPGGDDEQYF
D: TRBD1; length: 14; V: TRBV29-1; J: TRBJ2-7; size: few; DNA: TGCAGCGTTGTACCAGGGGGATCCAAGTACGAGCAGTACTTC; CDR3: CSVVPGGSKYEQYF
D: .; length: 14; V: TRBV7-8; J: TRBJ2-1; size: many; DNA: TGTGCCAGCAGCTTAGTGGCAGGGAGCAATGAGCAGTTCTTC; CDR3: CASSLVAGSNEQFF
D: TRBD2; length: 17; V: TRBV7-8; J: TRBJ2-2; size: many; DNA: TGTGCCAGCAGCTTAACCCTAGCGGGGGTTAACACCGGGGAGCTGTTTTTT; CDR3: CASSLTLAGVNTGELFF
D: TRBD1; length: 16; V: TRBV5-1; J: TRBJ2-2; size: .; DNA: TGCGCCAGCAGCTTTGCCCCCGGGACAGACACCGGGGAGCTGTTTTTT; CDR3: CASSFAPGTDTGELFF
D: TRBD1; length: 16; V: TRBV12-3/TRBV12-4; J: TRBJ1-1; size: .; DNA: TGTGCCAGCAGACCGGGACAGGGGAGATTGAACACTGAAGCTTTCTTT; CDR3: CASRPGQGRLNTEAFF
D: .; length: 15; V: TRBV7-3; J: TRBJ1-1; size: many; DNA: TGTGCCAGCAGCTTAGTGGGCGGGGCGAACACTGAAGCTTTCTTT; CDR3: CASSLVGGANTEAFF
D: TRBD2; length: 17; V: TRBV7-2; J: TRBJ2-2; size: few; DNA: TGTGCCAGCAGACCCCGACTAGCGGGGGGGAACACCGGGGAGCTGTTTTTT; CDR3: CASRPRLAGGNTGELFF
D: .; length: 12; V: TRBV24-1; J: TRBJ1-1; size: .; DNA: TGTGGCACCAGTGACGGAAACACTGAAGCTTTCTTT; CDR3: CGTSDGNTEAFF
D: .; length: 14; V: TRBV7-2; J: TRBJ2-7; size: .; DNA: TGTGCCAGCAGCTTAGCTGGACACCTTTACGAGCAGTACTTC; CDR3: CASSLAGHLYEQYF
D: TRBD2; length: 16; V: TRBV20-1; J: TRBJ2-3; size: many; DNA: TGCAGTGCTCTGGGACTAGCGGGGGCCAAACTCAGTGCGCAGTATTTT; CDR3: CSALGLAGAKLSAQYF
D: TRBD1; length: 16; V: TRBV12-3/TRBV12-4; J: TRBJ1-6; size: .; DNA: TGTGCCAGCAGTTTAGCGTCGACAGGGAAGGGTTCACCCCTCCACTTT; CDR3: CASSLASTGKGSPLHF
D: TRBD1; length: 15; V: TRBV18; J: TRBJ1-2; size: .; DNA: TGTGCCAGCTCACCGGGGAAGGGGGCGAACTATGGCTACACCTTC; CDR3: CASSPGKGANYGYTF
D: .; length: 17; V: TRBV6-5; J: TRBJ2-6; size: once; DNA: TGTGCCAGCAGTTTTTCCGATAGTCCGGGAGGGGCCAACGTCCTGACTTTC; CDR3: CASSFSDSPGGANVLTF
D: TRBD2; length: 15; V: TRBV5-1; J: TRBJ2-3; size: many; DNA: TGCGCCAGCAGTCTAGCGGGGAAGGTCGCAGATACGCAGTATTTT; CDR3: CASSLAGKVADTQYF
D: TRBD2; length: 14; V: TRBV3-1; J: TRBJ2-5; size: .; DNA: TGTGCCAGCAGCCAACGGGGGGGGGAAGAGACCCAGTACTTC; CDR3: CASSQRGGEETQYF
D: .; length: 12; V: TRBV7-9; J: TRBJ2-1; size: .; DNA: TGTGCCAGCAGCCGAGACGGTGGTGAGCAGTTCTTC; CDR3: CASSRDGGEQFF
D: .; length: 11; V: TRBV12-3/TRBV12-4; J: TRBJ1-5; size: many; DNA: TGTGCCAGTGCGGGAGTTCAGCCCCAGCATTTT; CDR3: CASAGVQPQHF
D: TRBD2; length: 15; V: TRBV7-7; J: TRBJ2-3; size: few; DNA: TGTGCTAGCAGTGAGACGGGGGGGCCGGTGGATACGCAGTATTTT; CDR3: CASSETGGPVDTQYF
D: .; length: 13; V: TRBV29-1; J: TRBJ2-7; size: few; DNA: TGCAGCGTTACCACCGGACAGTTCTACGAGCAGTACTTC; CDR3: CSVTTGQFYEQYF
D: .; length: 16; V: TRBV5-1; J: TRBJ2-5; size: many; DNA: TGCGCCAGCAGCTTGACGCGGGACGCAGGGCAAGAGACCCAGTACTTC; CDR3: CASSLTRDAGQETQYF
D: .; length: 13; V: TRBV7-6; J: TRBJ1-6; size: many; DNA: TGTGCCAGCAGCTTGCGAGGGAGATCACCCCTCCACTTT; CDR3: CASSLRGRSPLHF
D: .; length: 14; V: TRBV25-1; J: TRBJ1-2; size: few; DNA: TGTGCCAGCAGTGAAGCTGACAGGCATGCTGGCTACACCTTC; CDR3: CASSEADRHAGYTF
D: .; length: 16; V: TRBV13; J: TRBJ2-5; size: few; DNA: TGTGCCAGCAGCTTAGGCCGTGGCAGGGGTCAAGAGACCCAGTACTTC; CDR3: CASSLGRGRGQETQYF
D: .; length: 17; V: TRBV6-5; J: TRBJ1-6; size: many; DNA: TGTGCCAGCAGTTACTCGACGGAAAGCTCCTATAATTCACCCCTCCACTTT; CDR3: CASSYSTESSYNSPLHF